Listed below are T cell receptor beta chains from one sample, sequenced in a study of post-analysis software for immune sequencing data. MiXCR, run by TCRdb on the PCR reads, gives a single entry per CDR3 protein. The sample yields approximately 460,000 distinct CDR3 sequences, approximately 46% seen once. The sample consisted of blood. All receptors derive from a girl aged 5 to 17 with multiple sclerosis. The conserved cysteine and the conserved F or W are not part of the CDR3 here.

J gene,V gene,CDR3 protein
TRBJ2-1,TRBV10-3,AIKARDTDNEQF
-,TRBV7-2,VSSLMRTSGDWETQY
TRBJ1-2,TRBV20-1,SASWTGSYGYT
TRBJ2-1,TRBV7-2,ASSLSSAGSGLNEQF
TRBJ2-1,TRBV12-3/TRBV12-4,ASSFGPSLPNEQF
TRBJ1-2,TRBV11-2,ASSLDGQGLSGYT
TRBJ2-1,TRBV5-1,ASSSGKYNEQF
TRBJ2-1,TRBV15,ATSRDLGSSYNEQF
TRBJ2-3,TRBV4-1,ASSHQTDTQY
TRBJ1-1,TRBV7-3,ASSLRSGTGNTEAF
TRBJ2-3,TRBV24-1,ATSDSSWSTTDTQY
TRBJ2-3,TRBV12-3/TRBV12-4,ASSLGGRTSDVQY
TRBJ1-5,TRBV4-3,ASSRDVGQPQH
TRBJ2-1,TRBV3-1,ASSPEYAGGPVRNEQF
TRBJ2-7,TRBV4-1,ASSLDVQGTFYEQY
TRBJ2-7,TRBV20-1,SASLATYEQY
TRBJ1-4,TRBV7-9,ASSMNQDAQKLF
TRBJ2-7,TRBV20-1,SAPSGIVYEQY
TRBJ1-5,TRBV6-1,ASSDGTVFFNQPQH
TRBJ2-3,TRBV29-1,SVERPGQRTSGMAGSTDTQY
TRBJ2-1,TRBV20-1,SASGGILDNEQF
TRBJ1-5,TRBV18,ASSPGESQPQH
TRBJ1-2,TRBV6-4,ASSDSGLVYSYT
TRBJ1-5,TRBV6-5,ASSREPNQPQH
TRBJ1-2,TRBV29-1,SVVGVQRGYT
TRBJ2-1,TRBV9,ASSVEPPNEQF
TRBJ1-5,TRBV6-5,ASSYRGFNQPQH
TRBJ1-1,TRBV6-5,ATGVQGLAEAF
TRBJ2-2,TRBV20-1,SASLAGADTGELF
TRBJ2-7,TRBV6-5,ASSFGTVIVEQY
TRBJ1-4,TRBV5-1,ASSTQGGEKLF
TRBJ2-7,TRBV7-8,AISSGRNYEQY
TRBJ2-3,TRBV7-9,ASSPVAASTDTQY
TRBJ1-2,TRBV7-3,ASSLTTDYGYT
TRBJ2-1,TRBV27,ASGPGRGQF
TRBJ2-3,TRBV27,ASSFRGVDTQY
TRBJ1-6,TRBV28,ASSPNSPLH
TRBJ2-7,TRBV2,ASSDAAIYEQY
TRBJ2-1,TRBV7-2,ASSKNTDSYNEQF